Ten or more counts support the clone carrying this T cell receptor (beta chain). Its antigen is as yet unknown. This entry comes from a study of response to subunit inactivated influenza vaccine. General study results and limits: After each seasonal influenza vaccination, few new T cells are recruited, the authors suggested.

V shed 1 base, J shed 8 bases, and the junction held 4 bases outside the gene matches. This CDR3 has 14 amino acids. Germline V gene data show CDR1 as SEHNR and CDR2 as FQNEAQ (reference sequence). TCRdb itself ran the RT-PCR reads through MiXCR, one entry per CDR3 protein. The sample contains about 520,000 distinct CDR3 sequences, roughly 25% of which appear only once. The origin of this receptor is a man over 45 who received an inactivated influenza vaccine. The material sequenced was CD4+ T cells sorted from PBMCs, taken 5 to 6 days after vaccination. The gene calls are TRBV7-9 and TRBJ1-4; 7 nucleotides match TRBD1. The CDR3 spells CASSLGTGEEKLFF. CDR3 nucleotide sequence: TGTGCCAGCAGCTTAGGCACAGGGGAAGAAAAACTGTTTTTT.